The next 24 T cell receptor beta chains were all read from a single sample in a study of tumor-infiltrating lymphocytes in oesophageal squamous cell carcinoma. TCRdb re-analysed the PCR reads in MiXCR, keeping a single row per CDR3 protein. Of around 12,000 distinct CDR3 sequences in the sample, 52% are singletons; the top ten hold roughly 27%. Specimen: esophageal tumor tissue. Source of these receptors: a female donor with esophageal squamous cell carcinoma.

This clonotype was counted only a few times. This chain uses TRBV7-9 with TRBJ2-4; D possibly uses TRBD1 or TRBD2 (5 bases each). The DNA end is more similar to TRBJ2-7, so the J call may be wrong. The length of the CDR3 is 15 residues. Germline V gives CDR1 SEHNR, CDR2 FQNEAQ (reference sequence). Here the CDR3 reads CASSRDGAHSYEQYF. CDR3 nucleotide sequence: TGTGCCAGCAGCCGGGACGGGGCCCACTCTTACGAGCAGTACTTC.

The chain recombines TRBV7-4 with TRBJ2-4; D is perhaps TRBD1 or TRBD2 (5 bases each). Judging by the DNA end, TRBJ2-1 fits better; the J call may be wrong. Germline V lookup: CDR1 SGHVT, CDR2 SQSDAQ. The CDR3 is 12 amino acids. The CDR3 DNA follows: TGTGCCAGCAGGCCGGGGCCACATGAGCAGTTCTTC. Its translation: CASRPGPHEQFF.

At least ten counts were recorded for this clonotype. V usage is TRBV7-6 and J usage is TRBJ2-5; 9 bases map to TRBD2. CDR3 size: 16 residues. With 2 bases clipped from V and 5 bases from J, the junction kept 9 bases outside the gene matches. Germline lookup yields CDR1 SGHVS and CDR2 FNYEAQ. The CDR3 here is CASSLRAGGPRETQYF. CDR3 DNA sequence: TGTGCCAGCAGCTTACGGGCGGGAGGGCCCCGGGAGACCCAGTACTTC.

Worth noting for this clonotype: The junction departs from the called germline gene at one end, perhaps through a read error. The chain is built from TRBV4-1 and TRBJ2-5; 13 bases match TRBD2. The last part of the DNA fits TRBJ2-1 better; the J call may be wrong. CDR1 MGHRA and CDR2 YSYEKL come from the germline V gene. The CDR3 totals 18 residues. The CDR3 region has the DNA TGTGTCAGCAGCCGGGATGGCAGACTAGCGGGGGGATACAATGAGCAGTTCTTC. Its translation: CVSSRDGRLAGGYNEQFF.

Comment on this clonotype: The CDR3 does not end in the conserved phenylalanine or tryptophan, so this is likely a read error. Because the CDR3's place on the DNA is in doubt, the DNA is left out and the CDR3 is given as listed by TCRdb. This chain connects TRBV7-3 to TRBJ1-1; TRBD1 was called by the table and not checked on the DNA. CDR1 and CDR2 (germline): SGHTA, FQGTGA. The CDR3 contains 16 residues when both ends are counted. The CDR3 sequence: CASSPRTGGMATPSVR.

This chain joins TRBV7-2 and TRBJ2-3; D is uncertain. This CDR3 region has 11 residues. The germline gives CDR1 SGHTA, CDR2 FQGNSA. V was shortened by 2 bases and J by 7 bases, with 4 bases between the two germline ends. The CDR3 region has the DNA TGTGCCAGCAGCTTATTGAATACGCAGTATTTT. This encodes CASSLLNTQYF. The full variable domain, its missing parts supplied by reference TRBV7-2 and TRBJ2-3, is GAGVSQSPSNKVTEKGKDVELRCDPISGHTALYWYRQSLGQGLEFLIYFQGNSAPDKSGLPSDRFSAERTGGSVSTLTIQRTQQEDSAVYLCASSLLNTQYFGPGTRLTVL.

Ten or more counts support this clonotype. V and J are TRBV27 and TRBJ2-1; tentative D call: TRBD2 (6 bases). V lost 2 bases to trimming and J lost 10 bases, with 21 bases between them. The CDR3 has 16 amino acids. CDR1 and CDR2 (germline): MNHEY, SMNVEV (reference sequence). DNA for the CDR3: TGTGCCAGCAGTTTAAATCCTCGGCTAGCGAGCTACGAGCAGTTCTTC. This gives the protein CASSLNPRLASYEQFF.

Sample share makes this clonotype medium-sized. The rearrangement links TRBV28 to TRBJ2-6; 11 bases map to TRBD2. The CDR3 length is 19 residues. The V gene end was trimmed by 0 bases and the J gene end by 2 bases; junction bases not matched to a gene: 6. The germline CDR1 and CDR2 sequences are MDHEN and SYDVKM. The CDR3 loop is CASSLWVTSGSAGANVLTF. The CDR3 DNA reads as TGTGCCAGCAGTTTATGGGTTACTAGCGGGAGCGCTGGGGCCAACGTCCTGACTTTC.

The gene calls are TRBV7-6 and TRBJ2-5; D is undetermined. This CDR3 comprises 15 residues. Germline lookup yields CDR1 SGHVS and CDR2 FNYEAQ. V lost 3 bases and J 2 bases, leaving 13 bases between the germline ends. This CDR3 reads CASSLVRTEQETQYF. Here the CDR3 DNA reads TGTGCCAGCAGCTTGGTTCGAACAGAACAAGAGACCCAGTACTTC.

This clonotype has just one count. In DNA form, the CDR3 reads TGTGCCAGCAGCAAGACCCAGGGGGCTGGGGAGACCCAGTACTTC. Translated, it gives CASSKTQGAGETQYF. The chain employs TRBV7-9 and TRBJ2-1; 8 nucleotides align to TRBD1. TRBJ2-5 matches the DNA end more closely, so the J call is doubtful. From germline, CDR1 is SEHNR and CDR2 FQNEAQ (reference sequence). The CDR3 has 15 amino acids.

This clonotype was seen at least ten times. V is TRBV27 and J is TRBJ2-5; D gene uncertain. This CDR3 region has 12 residues. V lost 3 bases and J 9 bases, leaving 11 bases between the germline ends. Germline CDR1 MNHEY, CDR2 SMNVEV (reference sequence). CDR3 loop: CASSFLNRPQYF. For the CDR3, the DNA is TGTGCCAGCAGTTTCCTTAATCGACCCCAGTACTTC.

The chain joins TRBV28 to TRBJ2-3, with 9 bases that match TRBD1. The end of the DNA aligns better with TRBJ2-7, so the J call may be wrong. The germline V gene has CDR1 MDHEN and CDR2 SYDVKM. The CDR3 runs to 14 residues. The CDR3 DNA reads as TGTGCCAGCAGTTTATTACAGGGGGCGCGGGAGCAGTACTTC. Translating it yields CASSLLQGAREQYF.

This clonotype is categorized as medium-sized. The chain carries TRBV12-3 or TRBV12-4 and TRBJ2-4; the match to TRBD1 covers 8 bases. The CDR3 length is 16 residues. V lost 6 bases to trimming and J lost 7 bases; unmatched junction nucleotides: 14. This chain's CDR3 is CASSRTGSTSGNIQYF. DNA for the CDR3: TGTGCCAGCAGCCGGACAGGGTCAACTTCGGGTAACATTCAGTACTTC.

This chain joins TRBV7-6 and TRBJ2-5; D is uncertain. V lost 2 bases, J lost 5 bases, and 12 bases lay in between. This CDR3 spans 14 amino acids. CDR1 is SGHVS and CDR2 is FNYEAQ in the germline V gene. This chain's CDR3 is CASSLSTAGETQYF. The CDR3 DNA reads as TGTGCCAGCAGCTTATCCACCGCCGGTGAGACCCAGTACTTC.

This clonotype showed up just a few times. At one end the junction does not follow the germline gene, possibly because of a read error. J is TRBJ1-6 and V is TRBV5-1, with 9 bases matching TRBD1. The CDR3 covers 16 residues. From germline, CDR1 is SGHRS and CDR2 YFSETQ. CDR3 in amino acids: CASSPTDRGLGSPLHF. In DNA form, the CDR3 reads TGCGCCAGCAGCCCGACGGACAGGGGTTTGGGTTCACCCCTCCACTTC. Filled out from reference TRBV5-1 and TRBJ1-6, the complete variable domain reads KAGVTQTPRYLIKTRGQQVTLSCSPISGHRSVSWYQQTPGQGLQFLFEYFSETQRNKGNFPGRFSGRQFSNSRSEMNVSTLELGDSALYLCASSPTDRGLGSPLHFGNGTRLTVT.

This rearrangement joins TRBV7-4 to TRBJ2-3; D unclear. The CDR3 has 14 residues. Germline V CDR1 and CDR2: SGHVT, SQSDAQ. Trimming took off 1 base at V and 1 base at J, with 6 bases between the two ends. Here the CDR3 DNA reads TGTGCCAGCAGCTTAGGCATAGGCACAGATACGCAGTATTTT. Protein sequence: CASSLGIGTDTQYF.

The V gene is TRBV7-6, the J gene TRBJ2-7; TRBD1 agrees at 10 bases. The ends lost 4 bases at V and 4 bases at J; junction bases unmatched: 1. Germline CDR1 reads SGHVS; CDR2 reads FNYEAQ. There are 13 residues in the CDR3. CDR3 residues: CASSWGQGYEQYF. The CDR3 DNA is TGTGCCAGCAGCTGGGGACAGGGGTACGAGCAGTACTTC. Full variable domain (rest looked up from reference TRBV7-6 and TRBJ2-7): GAGVSQSPRYKVTKRGQDVALRCDPISGHVSLYWYRQALGQGPEFLTYFNYEAQQDKSGLPNDRFSAERPEGSISTLTIQRTEQRDSAMYRCASSWGQGYEQYFGPGTRLTVT.

This sequence joins TRBV7-6 and TRBJ2-3; D may be TRBD1 (6 bases). The CDR3 sequence is 14 residues long. From germline, CDR1 is SGHVS and CDR2 FNYEAQ. Trimming cost V 5 bases and J 6 bases, with 15 bases left between them. CDR3 in amino acids: CASSPVYRVDTQYF. CDR3 nucleotide sequence: TGTGCCAGCAGCCCGGTTTACAGGGTTGATACGCAGTATTTT.

A few counts support this clonotype. This chain links TRBV7-3 with TRBJ2-1; 7 nucleotides match TRBD2. J lost 7 bases, V lost 5 bases, and 11 bases had no gene match. The CDR3 is 15 residues long. CDR1 SGHTA and CDR2 FQGTGA come from the germline V gene. The CDR3 region has the DNA TGTGCCAGCAGCCCGATGGGGGGGGTCCAGAATGAGCAGTTCTTC. It specifies CASSPMGGVQNEQFF. Full variable domain (rest looked up from reference TRBV7-3 and TRBJ2-1): GAGVSQTPSNKVTEKGKYVELRCDPISGHTALYWYRQSLGQGPEFLIYFQGTGAADDSGLPNDRFFAVRPEGSVSTLKIQRTERGDSAVYLCASSPMGGVQNEQFFGPGTRLTVL.

This clonotype was seen only a few times. This rearrangement joins TRBV7-9 to TRBJ2-5, with 10 bases fitting TRBD1. The J call is in doubt because the DNA end fits TRBJ2-7 better. This CDR3 region has 16 residues. The V gene's germline CDR1 is SEHNR and CDR2 FQNEAQ (reference sequence). The CDR3 sequence is CASNDFPGQGTYEQYF. The CDR3 DNA reads as TGTGCCAGCAACGATTTTCCGGGACAGGGGACCTACGAGCAGTACTTC.

The chain has TRBV7-6 and TRBJ2-1; D unclear. CDR1 and CDR2 from the germline V gene are SGHVS and FNYEAQ. V was cut by 5 bases and J by 11 bases, with 16 bases left in between. The CDR3 length is 13 residues. CDR3 nucleotide sequence: TGTGCCAGCAGCCCCCCTATTGCACAACAGCAGTTCTTC. The encoded protein is CASSPPIAQQQFF.

V gene TRBV6-1 combines with J gene TRBJ2-7; D might be TRBD2 (6 bases). Germline V lookup: CDR1 MNHNS, CDR2 SASEGT. The ends were cut back, 8 bases at V and 0 bases at J, with 14 bases in the middle. There are 14 residues in the CDR3. CDR3 residues: CASPPHGGSYEQYF. The DNA for the CDR3 is TGTGCCAGCCCCCCCCACGGGGGCTCCTACGAGCAGTACTTC.

The rearrangement links TRBV10-3 to TRBJ2-1, with 14 nucleotides matching TRBD2. The CDR3 contains 14 residues. The V segment lost 10 bases and the J segment 8 bases; nucleotides outside the gene matches: 7. The germline CDR1 and CDR2 sequences are ENHRY and SYGVKD. The CDR3 is CATEGTSGGDEQFF. In nucleotides, the CDR3 is TGTGCCACAGAAGGGACTAGCGGGGGAGATGAGCAGTTCTTC.

Only one count was recorded for this clonotype. This sequence joins TRBV7-4 and TRBJ1-4; tentative D call: TRBD1 (6 bases). The CDR3 length is 14 residues. Per the germline V gene, CDR1 is SGHVT and CDR2 is SQSDAQ. V shed 5 bases and J shed 8 bases, with 15 bases lying between them. CDR3 sequence: CASSLQGGTEKLFF. CDR3 bases: TGTGCCAGCAGCCTACAGGGTGGTACGGAAAAACTGTTTTTT.